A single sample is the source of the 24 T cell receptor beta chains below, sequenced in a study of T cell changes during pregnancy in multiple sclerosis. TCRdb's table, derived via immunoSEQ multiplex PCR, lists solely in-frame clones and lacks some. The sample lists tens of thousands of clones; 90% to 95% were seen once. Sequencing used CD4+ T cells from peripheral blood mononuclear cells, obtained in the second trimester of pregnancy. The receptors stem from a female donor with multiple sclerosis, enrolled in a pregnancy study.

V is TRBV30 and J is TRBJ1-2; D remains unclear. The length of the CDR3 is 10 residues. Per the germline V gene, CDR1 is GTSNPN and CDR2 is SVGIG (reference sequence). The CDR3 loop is CAIKEGGYTF. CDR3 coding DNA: TGTGCTATCAAGGAGGGTGGCTACACCTTC.

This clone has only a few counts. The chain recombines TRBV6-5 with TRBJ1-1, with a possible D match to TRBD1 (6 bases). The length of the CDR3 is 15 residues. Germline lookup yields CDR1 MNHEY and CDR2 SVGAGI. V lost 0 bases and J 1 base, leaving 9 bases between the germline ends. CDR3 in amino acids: CASSYSARGNTEAFF. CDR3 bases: TGTGCCAGCAGTTACTCTGCCAGGGGGAACACTGAAGCTTTCTTT.

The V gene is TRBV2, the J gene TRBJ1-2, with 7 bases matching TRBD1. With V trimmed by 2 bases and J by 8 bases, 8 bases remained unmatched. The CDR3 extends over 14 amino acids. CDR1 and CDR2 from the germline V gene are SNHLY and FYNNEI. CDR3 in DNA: TGTGCCAGCAGTGAATCCGACAGGGAGTGGGGCTACACCTTC. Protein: CASSESDREWGYTF.

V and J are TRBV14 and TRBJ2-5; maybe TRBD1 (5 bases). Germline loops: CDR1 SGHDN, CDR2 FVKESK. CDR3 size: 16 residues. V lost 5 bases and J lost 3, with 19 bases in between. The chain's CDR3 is CASSSGLWAAEETQYF. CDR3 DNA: TGTGCCAGCAGCTCAGGGCTATGGGCGGCCGAAGAGACCCAGTACTTC.

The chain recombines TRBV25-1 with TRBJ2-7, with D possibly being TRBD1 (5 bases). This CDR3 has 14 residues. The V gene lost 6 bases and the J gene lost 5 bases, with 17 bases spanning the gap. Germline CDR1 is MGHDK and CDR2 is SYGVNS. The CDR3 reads CASRRGGPLDEQYF. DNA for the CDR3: TGTGCCAGCAGAAGGGGTGGACCCCTAGACGAGCAGTACTTC.

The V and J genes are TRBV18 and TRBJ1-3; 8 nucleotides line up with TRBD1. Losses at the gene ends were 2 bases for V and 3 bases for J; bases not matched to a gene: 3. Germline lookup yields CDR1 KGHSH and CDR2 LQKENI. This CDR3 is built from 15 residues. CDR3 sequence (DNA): TGTGCCAGCTCACCAGGGACAGGACTTGGAAACACCATATATTTT. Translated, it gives CASSPGTGLGNTIYF.

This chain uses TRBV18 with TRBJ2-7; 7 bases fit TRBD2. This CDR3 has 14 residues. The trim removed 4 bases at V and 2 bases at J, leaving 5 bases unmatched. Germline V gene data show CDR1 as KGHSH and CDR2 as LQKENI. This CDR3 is CASSHSTSPYEQYF. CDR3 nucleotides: TGTGCCAGCTCACACTCGACTAGCCCCTACGAGCAGTACTTC.

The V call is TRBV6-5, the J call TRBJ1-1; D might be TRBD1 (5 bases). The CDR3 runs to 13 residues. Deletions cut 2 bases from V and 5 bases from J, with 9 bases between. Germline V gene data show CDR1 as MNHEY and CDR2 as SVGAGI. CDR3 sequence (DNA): TGTGCCAGCAGTTACAGGGGCGAAACTGAAGCTTTCTTT. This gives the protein CASSYRGETEAFF.

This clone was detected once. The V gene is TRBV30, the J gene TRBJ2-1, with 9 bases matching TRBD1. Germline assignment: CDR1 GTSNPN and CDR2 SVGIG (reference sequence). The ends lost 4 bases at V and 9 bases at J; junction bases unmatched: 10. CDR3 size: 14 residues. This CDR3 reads CAWNRDRAAIEQFF. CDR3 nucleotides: TGTGCCTGGAACCGGGACAGGGCGGCAATTGAGCAGTTCTTC.

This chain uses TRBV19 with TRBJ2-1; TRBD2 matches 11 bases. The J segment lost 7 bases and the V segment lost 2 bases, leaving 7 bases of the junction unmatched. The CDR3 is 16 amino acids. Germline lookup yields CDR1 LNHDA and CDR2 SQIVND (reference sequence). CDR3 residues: CASSIRSSGGLNEQFF. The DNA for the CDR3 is TGTGCCAGTAGTATAAGGTCTAGCGGGGGGCTAAATGAGCAGTTCTTC.

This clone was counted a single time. As DNA, the CDR3 is TGTGCCAGCAGTCTCGGACACTCAGGGACTGTCTATGGCTACACCTTC. This codes for CASSLGHSGTVYGYTF. The chain is built from TRBV5-6 and TRBJ1-2; possible D gene TRBD1, 5 bases. The CDR3 runs 16 residues. Germline values: CDR1 SGHDT, CDR2 YYEEEE. V was cut by 5 bases and J by 4 bases, with 21 bases left in between.

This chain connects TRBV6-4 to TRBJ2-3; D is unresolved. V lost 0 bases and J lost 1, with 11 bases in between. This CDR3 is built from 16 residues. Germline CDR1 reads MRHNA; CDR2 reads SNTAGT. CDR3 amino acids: CASSDSNRFGTDTQYF. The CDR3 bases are TGTGCCAGCAGTGACTCGAACCGGTTCGGCACAGATACGCAGTATTTT.

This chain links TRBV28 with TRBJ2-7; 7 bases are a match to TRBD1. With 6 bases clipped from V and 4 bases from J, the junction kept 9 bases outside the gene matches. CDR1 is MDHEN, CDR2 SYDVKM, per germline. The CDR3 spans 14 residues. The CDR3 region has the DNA TGTGCCAGCAGCCCTGTACTCAGGGGGTACGAGCAGTACTTC. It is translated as CASSPVLRGYEQYF.

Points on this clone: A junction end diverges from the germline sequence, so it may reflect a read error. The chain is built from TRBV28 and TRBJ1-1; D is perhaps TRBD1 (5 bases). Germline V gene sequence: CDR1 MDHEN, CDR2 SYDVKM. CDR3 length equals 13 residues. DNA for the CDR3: TGTGCCAGCAGTAACCCGGCGACAGCTGAGGCTTTCTTT. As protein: CASSNPATAEAFF.

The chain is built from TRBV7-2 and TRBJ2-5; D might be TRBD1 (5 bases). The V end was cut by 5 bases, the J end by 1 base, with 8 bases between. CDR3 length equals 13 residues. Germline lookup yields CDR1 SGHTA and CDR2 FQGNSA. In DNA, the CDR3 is TGTGCCAGCAGCCCAGGGTCCCAAGAGACCCAGTACTTC. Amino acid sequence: CASSPGSQETQYF.

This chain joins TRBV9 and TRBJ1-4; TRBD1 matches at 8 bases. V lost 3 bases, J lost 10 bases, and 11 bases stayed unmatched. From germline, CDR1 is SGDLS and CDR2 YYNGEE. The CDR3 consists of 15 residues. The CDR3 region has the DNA TGTGCCAGCAGCGAGGGGACAGGCCTAGAGGGAAAACTGTTTTTT. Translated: CASSEGTGLEGKLFF. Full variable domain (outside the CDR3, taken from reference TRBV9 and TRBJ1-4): DSGVTQTPKHLITATGQRVTLRCSPRSGDLSVYWYQQSLDQGLQFLIQYYNGEERAKGNILERFSAQQFPDLHSELNLSSLELGDSALYFCASSEGTGLEGKLFFGSGTQLSVL.

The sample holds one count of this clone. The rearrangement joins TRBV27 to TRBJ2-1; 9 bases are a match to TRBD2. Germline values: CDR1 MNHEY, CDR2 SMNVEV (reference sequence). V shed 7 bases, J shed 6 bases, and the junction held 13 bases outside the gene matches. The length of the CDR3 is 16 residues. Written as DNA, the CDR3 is TGTGCCAGCACCTATGCGGGGCTAGCGGGACCCAATGAGCAGTTCTTC. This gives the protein CASTYAGLAGPNEQFF.

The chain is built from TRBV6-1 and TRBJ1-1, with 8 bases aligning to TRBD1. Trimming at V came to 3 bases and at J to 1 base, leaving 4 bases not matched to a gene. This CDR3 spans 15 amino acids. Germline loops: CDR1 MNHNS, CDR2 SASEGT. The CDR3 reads CASSDRGQRNTEAFF. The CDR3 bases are TGTGCCAGCAGTGACAGGGGGCAGAGGAACACTGAAGCTTTCTTT.

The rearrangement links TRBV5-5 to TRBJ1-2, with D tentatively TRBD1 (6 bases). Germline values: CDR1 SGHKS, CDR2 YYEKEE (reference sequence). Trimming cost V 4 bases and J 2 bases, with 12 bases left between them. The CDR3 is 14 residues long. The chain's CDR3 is CASSPLGANYGYTF. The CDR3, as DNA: TGTGCCAGCAGCCCGTTGGGGGCAAACTATGGCTACACCTTC. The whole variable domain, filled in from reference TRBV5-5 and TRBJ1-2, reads DAGVTQSPTHLIKTRGQQVTLRCSPISGHKSVSWYQQVLGQGPQFIFQYYEKEERGRGNFPDRFSARQFPNYSSELNVNALLLGDSALYLCASSPLGANYGYTFGSGTRLTVV.

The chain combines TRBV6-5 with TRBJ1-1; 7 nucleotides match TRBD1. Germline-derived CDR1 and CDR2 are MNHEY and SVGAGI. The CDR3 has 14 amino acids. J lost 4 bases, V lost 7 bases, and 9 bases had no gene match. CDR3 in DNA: TGTGCCAGCACCTCGCTGACAGGGTCCACTGAAGCTTTCTTT. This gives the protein CASTSLTGSTEAFF.

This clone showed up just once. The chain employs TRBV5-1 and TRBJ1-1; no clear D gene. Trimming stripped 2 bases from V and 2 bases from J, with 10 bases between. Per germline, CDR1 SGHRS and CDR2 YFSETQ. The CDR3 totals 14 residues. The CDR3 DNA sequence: TGCGCCAGCAGCTTCTACGGGGTTAACACTGAAGCTTTCTTT. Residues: CASSFYGVNTEAFF.

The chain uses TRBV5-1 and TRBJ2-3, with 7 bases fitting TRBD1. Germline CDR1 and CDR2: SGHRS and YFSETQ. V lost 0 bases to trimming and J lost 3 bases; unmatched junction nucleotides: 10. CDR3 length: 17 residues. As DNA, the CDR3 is TGCGCCAGCAGCTTGGCCTCGCTACAGGGGAAGACAGATACGCAGTATTTT. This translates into CASSLASLQGKTDTQYF.

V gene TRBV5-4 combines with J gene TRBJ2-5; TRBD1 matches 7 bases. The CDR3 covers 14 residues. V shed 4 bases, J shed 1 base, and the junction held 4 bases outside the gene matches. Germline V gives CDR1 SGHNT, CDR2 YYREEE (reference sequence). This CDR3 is CASSTGTAQETQYF. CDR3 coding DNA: TGTGCCAGCAGCACCGGGACAGCCCAAGAGACCCAGTACTTC.

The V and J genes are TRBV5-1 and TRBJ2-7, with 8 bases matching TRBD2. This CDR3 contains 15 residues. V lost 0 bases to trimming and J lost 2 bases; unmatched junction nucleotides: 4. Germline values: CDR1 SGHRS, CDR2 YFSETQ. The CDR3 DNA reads TGCGCCAGCAGCTTGGGGGGTAGCGGGGCCTACGAGCAGTACTTC. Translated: CASSLGGSGAYEQYF.